These 23 T cell receptor beta chains were sequenced from one sample in a study of blood T cell repertoires in COVID-19. Clones were sequenced by immunoSEQ multiplex PCR, and TCRdb holds only the in-frame ones, with some missing. Of about 210,000 clones in the sample, roughly 80% are singletons; the top ten hold under 0.95%. The sequencing input was peripheral blood. These receptors were collected from a man aged 55 to 70 with COVID-19, enrolled during active disease.

This sequence joins TRBV15 and TRBJ2-7; D remains ambiguous. Trimming stripped 0 bases from V and 2 bases from J, with 8 bases between. The CDR3 covers 14 residues. The V gene's germline CDR1 is LNHNV and CDR2 YYDKDF (reference sequence). CDR3 residues: CATSRDPQTYEQYF. The CDR3 nucleotides read TGTGCCACCAGCAGAGATCCCCAAACCTACGAGCAGTACTTC.

The chain links TRBV11-2 to TRBJ2-7; TRBD2 agrees at 12 bases. This CDR3 contains 14 residues. V shed 5 bases, J shed 3 bases, and the junction held 2 bases outside the gene matches. Looked up from germline, CDR1 is SGHAT and CDR2 is FQNNGV. Written as DNA, the CDR3 is TGTGCCAGCAGCCTAGCGGGAGGGTACTACGAGCAGTACTTC. This translates into CASSLAGGYYEQYF.

The chain carries TRBV19 and TRBJ1-5; D unresolved. From germline, CDR1 is LNHDA and CDR2 SQIVND (reference sequence). The CDR3 sequence is 15 residues long. Deletions cut 5 bases from V and 5 bases from J, with 16 bases between. The CDR3 spells CASSYTQVMDQPQHF. CDR3 nucleotides: TGTGCCAGTAGTTATACCCAGGTTATGGATCAGCCCCAGCATTTT.

The genes are TRBV18 and TRBJ1-2; 10 positions agree with TRBD1. J was trimmed by 6 bases and V by 4 bases; bases with no gene match: 8. Germline CDR1 KGHSH, CDR2 LQKENI. The CDR3 loop spans 15 amino acids. This CDR3 is CASSQQQGTGDGYTF. As DNA, the CDR3 is TGTGCCAGCTCACAACAACAGGGGACAGGGGATGGCTACACCTTC.

This sequence joins TRBV29-1 and TRBJ2-2; D possibly corresponds to TRBD1 (5 bases). The V end was cut by 3 bases, the J end by 3 bases, with 8 bases between. The germline V gene encodes CDR1 SQVTM and CDR2 ANQGSEA. CDR3 size: 13 residues. Here the CDR3 reads CSVDPGYTGELFF. CDR3 DNA: TGCAGCGTTGATCCAGGGTACACCGGGGAGCTGTTTTTT.

The DNA of the CDR3 is TGTGCCAGCAGTTACTCGATGACACCCCCAAACGAGCAGTACTTC. It codes for CASSYSMTPPNEQYF. The rearrangement links TRBV6-5 to TRBJ2-7; D is ambiguous. Trimming took 0 bases from V and 5 from J, leaving 14 bases between them. The germline CDR1 and CDR2 sequences are MNHEY and SVGAGI. This CDR3 has 15 amino acids.

The chain recombines TRBV29-1 with TRBJ2-3; a weak D match, TRBD2 (5 bases). CDR3 length: 15 amino acids. CDR1 is SQVTM and CDR2 is ANQGSEA in the germline V gene. Trimming took off 2 bases at V and 4 bases at J, with 16 bases between the two ends. The CDR3 DNA reads TGCAGCGTTGAAAGTGAGGAGGCAAGGGCAGATACGCAGTATTTT. Protein: CSVESEEARADTQYF.

A few counts support this clone. The V gene is TRBV11-2, the J gene TRBJ1-2; D unclear. CDR3 length: 12 amino acids. With 4 bases removed from V and 8 bases from J, the gap between germline ends came to 11 bases. Germline values: CDR1 SGHAT, CDR2 FQNNGV. The CDR3 DNA sequence: TGTGCCAGCAGCTCCGGACGGGAGGGCTACACCTTC. Translation gives CASSSGREGYTF. Drawing the rest from reference TRBV11-2 and TRBJ1-2, the complete variable domain is EAGVAQSPRYKIIEKRQSVAFWCNPISGHATLYWYQQILGQGPKLLIQFQNNGVVDDSQLPKDRFSAERLKGVDSTLKIQPAKLEDSAVYLCASSSGREGYTFGSGTRLTVV.

The chain employs TRBV7-3 and TRBJ1-2; TRBD1 might be the D (5 bases). In germline, CDR1 is SGHTA, CDR2 FQGTGA. The CDR3 is 14 residues long. Deletions cut 0 bases from V and 8 bases from J, with 13 bases between. This CDR3 is CASSLTPGLEGYTF. CDR3 nucleotide sequence: TGTGCCAGCAGCTTAACGCCAGGGTTGGAGGGCTACACCTTC.

The rearrangement joins TRBV10-1 to TRBJ2-1; 7 bases are a match to TRBD1. Trimming removed 3 bases from V and 13 bases from J; junction bases left unmatched: 9. This CDR3 has 13 residues. Germline V lookup: CDR1 WNHNN, CDR2 SYGVQD (reference sequence). CDR3 DNA sequence: TGCGCCAGCAGTGACTTTACAGGGGTGAAACAGTTCTTC. Its translation is CASSDFTGVKQFF.

This chain links TRBV12-5 with TRBJ1-1; D is unresolved. There are 16 residues in the CDR3. Germline lookup yields CDR1 LGHNT and CDR2 FRNRAP. Trimming took 0 bases from V and 4 from J, leaving 15 bases between them. CDR3 nucleotides: TGTGCTAGTGGTTTGGTACGGACTACCGGGCCCACTGAAGCTTTCTTT. This codes for CASGLVRTTGPTEAFF.

V usage is TRBV29-1 and J usage is TRBJ1-1; D is possibly TRBD1 (5 bases). The germline V gene encodes CDR1 SQVTM and CDR2 ANQGSEA. Trimming removed 5 bases from V and 8 bases from J, with 15 bases in between. CDR3 length: 12 amino acids. CDR3 sequence: CSVSTGNSEAFF. CDR3 bases: TGCAGCGTTAGTACAGGAAACTCCGAAGCTTTCTTT.

This clone was seen a few times. The chain combines TRBV5-1 with TRBJ1-2; a possible D gene is TRBD1 (6 bases). The length of the CDR3 is 14 residues. V was trimmed by 1 base and J by 8 bases, leaving 15 bases between them. CDR1 SGHRS and CDR2 YFSETQ come from the germline V gene. The CDR3 reads CASSLKQTGKGYTF. The CDR3 coding sequence is TGCGCCAGCAGCTTGAAACAAACAGGGAAAGGCTACACCTTC.

This chain links TRBV6-2 or TRBV6-3 with TRBJ1-1, with 7 bases lining up with TRBD1. Germline loops: CDR1 MNHEY, CDR2 SVGEGT. The V gene end was trimmed by 2 bases and the J gene end by 6 bases; junction bases not matched to a gene: 12. The CDR3 runs to 16 residues. CDR3 in amino acids: CASSYPSGGLRAEAFF. CDR3 DNA sequence: TGTGCCAGCAGTTACCCTTCAGGGGGGCTAAGGGCTGAAGCTTTCTTT.

The chain employs TRBV5-1 and TRBJ1-2, with 7 bases fitting TRBD1. Trimming cost V 2 bases and J 4 bases; bases outside gene matches: 2. This CDR3 contains 13 residues. Germline values: CDR1 SGHRS, CDR2 YFSETQ. CDR3 nucleotides: TGCGCCAGCAGCTTAGGGGGCCGCTATGGCTACACCTTC. It yields the protein CASSLGGRYGYTF. Full variable domain (rest looked up from reference TRBV5-1 and TRBJ1-2): KAGVTQTPRYLIKTRGQQVTLSCSPISGHRSVSWYQQTPGQGLQFLFEYFSETQRNKGNFPGRFSGRQFSNSRSEMNVSTLELGDSALYLCASSLGGRYGYTFGSGTRLTVV.

The chain couples TRBV28 to TRBJ1-2; D is possibly TRBD1 (6 bases). The ends were cut back, 0 bases at V and 4 bases at J, with 6 bases in the middle. The germline CDR1 and CDR2 sequences are MDHEN and SYDVKM. This CDR3 is 13 amino acids long. CDR3 sequence reads: CASSLWDSYGYTF. As DNA, the CDR3 is TGTGCCAGCAGTTTATGGGACAGCTATGGCTACACCTTC.

The gene calls are TRBV12-3 or TRBV12-4 and TRBJ1-2, with D unclear. The V and J ends lost 4 bases and 4 bases respectively, with 10 bases between them. There are 13 residues in the CDR3. In DNA, the CDR3 is TGTGCCAGCAGTTCAGAGAGCGCCTATGGCTACACCTTC. Translation gives CASSSESAYGYTF.

The count of this clone is one. The chain is built from TRBV19 and TRBJ2-4; D gene unclear. CDR1 and CDR2 from the germline V gene are LNHDA and SQIVND (reference sequence). V was clipped by 9 bases and J by 6 bases, with 12 bases between them. This CDR3 comprises 12 residues. The CDR3 DNA follows: TGTGCCAGCCACTCTTTCCTAAACATTCAGTACTTC. Translating gives CASHSFLNIQYF.

This chain links TRBV2 with TRBJ1-1, with D perhaps TRBD1 (6 bases). Between the trimmed V and J ends, which lost 4 bases and 3 bases, there was a span of 15 bases. CDR1 is SNHLY, CDR2 FYNNEI, per germline. The CDR3 is 15 residues long. In DNA form, the CDR3 reads TGTGCCAGCAGTGGGGGCCCAGGGGTGGACACTGAAGCTTTCTTT. Its protein is CASSGGPGVDTEAFF.

The chain is built from TRBV15 and TRBJ2-7; TRBD1 aligns across 9 bases. V lost 3 bases, J lost 5 bases, and 8 bases stayed unmatched. The length of the CDR3 is 15 residues. Germline V gene lookup returns CDR1 LNHNV and CDR2 YYDKDF (reference sequence). The CDR3 sequence: CATSRTGQGLHEQYF. The CDR3 nucleotides read TGTGCCACCAGCAGGACGGGACAGGGTCTTCACGAGCAGTACTTC. Combining the CDR3 with reference TRBV15 and TRBJ2-7 gives the whole variable domain DAMVIQNPRYQVTQFGKPVTLSCSQTLNHNVMYWYQQKSSQAPKLLFHYYDKDFNNEADTPDNFQSRRPNTSFCFLDIRSPGLGDTAMYLCATSRTGQGLHEQYFGPGTRLTVT.

The chain couples TRBV4-2 to TRBJ2-6; 7 nucleotides line up with TRBD2. V shed 0 bases and J 0 bases; nucleotides not matched to a gene: 8. The CDR3 runs to 19 residues. From germline, CDR1 is LGHNA and CDR2 YNFKEQ. CDR3 residues: CASSQDFTGGNSGANVLTF. The CDR3 DNA sequence: TGTGCCAGCAGCCAAGATTTTACGGGAGGAAACTCTGGGGCCAACGTCCTGACTTTC.

The chain has TRBV18 and TRBJ1-1; unclear D gene. The CDR3 totals 13 residues. Trimming shortened V by 6 bases and J by 9 bases, and 17 bases separated the two germline ends. Germline CDR1 is KGHSH and CDR2 is LQKENI. Here the CDR3 DNA reads TGTGCCAGCTCTCAATCCCAAGGAGAAAAAGCTTTCTTT. Residues: CASSQSQGEKAFF. The whole variable domain, remainder taken from reference TRBV18 and TRBJ1-1, is NAGVMQNPRHLVRRRGQEARLRCSPMKGHSHVYWYRQLPEEGLKFMVYLQKENIIDESGMPKERFSAEFPKEGPSILRIQQVVRGDSAAYFCASSQSQGEKAFFGQGTRLTVV.

The chain has TRBV7-9 and TRBJ2-7; possibly TRBD1 for D (5 bases). This CDR3 comprises 14 residues. V was shortened by 3 bases and J by 2 bases, with 11 bases between the two germline ends. Germline V CDR1 and CDR2: SEHNR, FQNEAQ (reference sequence). The CDR3: CASSFQGTPYEQYF. Written as DNA, the CDR3 is TGTGCCAGCAGCTTTCAGGGAACCCCCTACGAGCAGTACTTC.